This note documents a single T cell receptor beta chain sequence. The V gene lost 2 bases and the J gene lost 6 bases, with 8 bases spanning the gap. Looked up from germline, CDR1 is GTSNPN and CDR2 is SVGIG (reference sequence). The CDR3 runs to 11 residues. The data originate from a study of T cell changes during pregnancy in multiple sclerosis. Some clones are missing from TCRdb's copy, which holds only in-frame ones; the method was immunoSEQ multiplex PCR. The sample shows more than 85,000 clones, 90% to 95% of them seen only once. This sequence joins TRBV30 and TRBJ2-7; tentatively, D is TRBD1 (5 bases). This sequence originates from a female donor in good health, enrolled as a control in a pregnancy study. The sequences come from peripheral blood, collected after pregnancy. CDR3 bases: TGTGCCTGGAGTATAGGGGTCGAGCAGTACTTC. It specifies CAWSIGVEQYF.